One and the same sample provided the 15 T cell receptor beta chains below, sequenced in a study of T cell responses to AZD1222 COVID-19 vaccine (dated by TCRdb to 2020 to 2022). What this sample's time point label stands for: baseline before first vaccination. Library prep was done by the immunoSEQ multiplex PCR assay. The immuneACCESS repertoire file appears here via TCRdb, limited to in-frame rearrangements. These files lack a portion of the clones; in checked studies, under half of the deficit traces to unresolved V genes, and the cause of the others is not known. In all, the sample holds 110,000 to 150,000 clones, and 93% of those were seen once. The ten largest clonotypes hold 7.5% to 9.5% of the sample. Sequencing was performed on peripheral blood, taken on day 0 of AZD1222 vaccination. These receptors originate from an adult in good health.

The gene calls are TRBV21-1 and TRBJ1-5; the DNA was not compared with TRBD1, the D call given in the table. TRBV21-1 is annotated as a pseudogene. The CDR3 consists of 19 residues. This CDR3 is CASSASIAQGNVGDQPQHF. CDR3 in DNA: TGTGCCAGCAGCGCGTCAATCGCGCAGGGTAATGTTGGCGATCAGCCCCAGCATTTT.

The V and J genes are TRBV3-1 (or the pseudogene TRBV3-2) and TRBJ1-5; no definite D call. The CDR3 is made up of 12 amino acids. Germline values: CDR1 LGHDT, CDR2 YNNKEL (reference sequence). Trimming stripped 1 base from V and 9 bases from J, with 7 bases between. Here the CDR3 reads CASSQAVGPQHF. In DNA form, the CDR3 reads TGTGCCAGCAGCCAAGCGGTGGGGCCCCAGCATTTT.

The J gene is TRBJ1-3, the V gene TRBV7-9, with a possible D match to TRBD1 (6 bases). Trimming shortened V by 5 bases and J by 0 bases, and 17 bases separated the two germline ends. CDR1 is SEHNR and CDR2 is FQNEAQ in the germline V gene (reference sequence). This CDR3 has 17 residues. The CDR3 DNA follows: TGTGCCAGCAGCCCCCCAAGGGGGGGCAACTCTGGAAACACCATATATTTT. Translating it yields CASSPPRGGNSGNTIYF.

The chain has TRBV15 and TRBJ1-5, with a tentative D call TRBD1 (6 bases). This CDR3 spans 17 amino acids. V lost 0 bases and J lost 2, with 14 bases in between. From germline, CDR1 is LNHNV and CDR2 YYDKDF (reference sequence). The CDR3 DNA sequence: TGTGCCACCAGCAGAGATCTCAAGACAGGAGGCAATCAGCCCCAGCATTTT. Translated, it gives CATSRDLKTGGNQPQHF.

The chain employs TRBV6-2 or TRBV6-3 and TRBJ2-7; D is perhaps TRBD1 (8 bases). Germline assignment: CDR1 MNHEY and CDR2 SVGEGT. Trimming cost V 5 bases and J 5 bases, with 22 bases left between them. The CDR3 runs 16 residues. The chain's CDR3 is CASSNTTGEGFDEQYF. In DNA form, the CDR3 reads TGTGCCAGCAGTAACACGACAGGGGAGGGGTTCGACGAGCAGTACTTC.

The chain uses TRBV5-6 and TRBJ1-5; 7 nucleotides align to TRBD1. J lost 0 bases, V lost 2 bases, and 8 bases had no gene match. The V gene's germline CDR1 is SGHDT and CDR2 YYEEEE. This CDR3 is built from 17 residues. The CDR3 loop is CASSFTAGGASNQPQHF. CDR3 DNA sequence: TGTGCCAGCAGCTTTACAGCAGGGGGGGCTAGCAATCAGCCCCAGCATTTT. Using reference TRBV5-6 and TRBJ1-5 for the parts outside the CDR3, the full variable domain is DAGVTQSPTHLIKTRGQQVTLRCSPKSGHDTVSWYQQALGQGPQFIFQYYEEEERQRGNFPDRFSGHQFPNYSSELNVNALLLGDSALYLCASSFTAGGASNQPQHFGDGTRLSIL.

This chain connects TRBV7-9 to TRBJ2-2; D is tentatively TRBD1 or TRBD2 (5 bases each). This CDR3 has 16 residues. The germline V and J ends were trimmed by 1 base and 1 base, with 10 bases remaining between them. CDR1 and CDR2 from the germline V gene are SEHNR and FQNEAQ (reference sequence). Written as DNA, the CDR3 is TGTGCCAGCAGCTTAGGGGACCCATTGAACACCGGGGAGCTGTTTTTT. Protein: CASSLGDPLNTGELFF.

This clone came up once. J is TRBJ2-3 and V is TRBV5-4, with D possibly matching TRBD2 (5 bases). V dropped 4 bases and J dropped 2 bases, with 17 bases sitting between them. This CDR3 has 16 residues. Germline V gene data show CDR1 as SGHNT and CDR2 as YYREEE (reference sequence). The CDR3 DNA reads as TGTGCCAGCAGCCCCGGGATCTCGCCCCCCACAGATACGCAGTATTTT. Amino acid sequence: CASSPGISPPTDTQYF.

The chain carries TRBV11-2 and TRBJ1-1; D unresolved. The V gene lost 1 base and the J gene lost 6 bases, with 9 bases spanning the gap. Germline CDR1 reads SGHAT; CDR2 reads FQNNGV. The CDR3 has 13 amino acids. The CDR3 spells CASSLGGRAEAFF. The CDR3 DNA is TGTGCCAGCAGCTTAGGTGGGAGGGCTGAAGCTTTCTTT. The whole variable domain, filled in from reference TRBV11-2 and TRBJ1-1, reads EAGVAQSPRYKIIEKRQSVAFWCNPISGHATLYWYQQILGQGPKLLIQFQNNGVVDDSQLPKDRFSAERLKGVDSTLKIQPAKLEDSAVYLCASSLGGRAEAFFGQGTRLTVV.

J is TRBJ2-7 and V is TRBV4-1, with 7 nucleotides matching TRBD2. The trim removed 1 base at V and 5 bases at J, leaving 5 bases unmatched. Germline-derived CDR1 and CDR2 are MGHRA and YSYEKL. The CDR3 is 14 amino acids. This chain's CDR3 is CASSQGRGSHEQYF. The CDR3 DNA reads TGCGCCAGCAGCCAAGGGCGGGGGTCCCACGAGCAGTACTTC.

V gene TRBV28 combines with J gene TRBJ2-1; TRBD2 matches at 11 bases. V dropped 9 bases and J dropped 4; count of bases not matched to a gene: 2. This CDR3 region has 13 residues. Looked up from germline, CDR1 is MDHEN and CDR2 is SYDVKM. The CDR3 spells CASRLAGYNEQFF. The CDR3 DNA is TGTGCCAGTCGACTAGCGGGGTACAATGAGCAGTTCTTC. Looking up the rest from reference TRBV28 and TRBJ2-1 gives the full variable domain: DVKVTQSSRYLVKRTGEKVFLECVQDMDHENMFWYRQDPGLGLRLIYFSYDVKMKEKGDIPEGYSVSREKKERFSLILESASTNQTSMYLCASRLAGYNEQFFGPGTRLTVL.

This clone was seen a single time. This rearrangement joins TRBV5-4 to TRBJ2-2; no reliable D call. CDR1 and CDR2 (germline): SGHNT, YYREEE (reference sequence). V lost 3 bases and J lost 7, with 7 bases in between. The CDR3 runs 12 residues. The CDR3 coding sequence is TGTGCCAGCAGCTCCTTAGGCGGGGAGCTGTTTTTT. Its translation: CASSSLGGELFF.

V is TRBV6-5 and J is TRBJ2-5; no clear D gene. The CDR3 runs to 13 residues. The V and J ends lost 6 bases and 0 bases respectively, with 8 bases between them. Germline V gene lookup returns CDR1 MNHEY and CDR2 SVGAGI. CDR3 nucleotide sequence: TGTGCCAGCAGCCGCCAGTACCAAGAGACCCAGTACTTC. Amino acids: CASSRQYQETQYF.

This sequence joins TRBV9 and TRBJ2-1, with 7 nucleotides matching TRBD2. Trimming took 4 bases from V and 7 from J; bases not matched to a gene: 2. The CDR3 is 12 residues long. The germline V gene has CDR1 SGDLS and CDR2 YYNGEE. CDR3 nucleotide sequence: TGTGCCAGCAGCCCCGGGGGGAATGAGCAGTTCTTC. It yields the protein CASSPGGNEQFF.

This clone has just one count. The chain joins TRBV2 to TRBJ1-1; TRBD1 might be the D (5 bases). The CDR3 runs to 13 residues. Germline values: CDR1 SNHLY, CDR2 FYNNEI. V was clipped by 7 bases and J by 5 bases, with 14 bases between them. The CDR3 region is CASTFEGRTEAFF. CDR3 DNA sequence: TGTGCCAGCACCTTTGAGGGGAGGACTGAAGCTTTCTTT.